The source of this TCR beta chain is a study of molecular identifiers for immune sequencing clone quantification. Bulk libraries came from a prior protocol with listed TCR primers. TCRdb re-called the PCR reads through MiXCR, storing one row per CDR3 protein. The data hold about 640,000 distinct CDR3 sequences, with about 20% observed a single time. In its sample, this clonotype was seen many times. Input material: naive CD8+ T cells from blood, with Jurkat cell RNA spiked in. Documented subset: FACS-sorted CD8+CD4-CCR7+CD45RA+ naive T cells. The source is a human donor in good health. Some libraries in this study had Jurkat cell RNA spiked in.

This CDR3 is CASSEGGWDTEAFF. As DNA, the CDR3 is TGTGCCAGCAGTGAAGGGGGCTGGGACACTGAAGCTTTCTTT. The chain links TRBV3-1 to TRBJ1-1, with 7 bases matching TRBD1. CDR3 length equals 14 residues. V shed 6 bases and J 3 bases; nucleotides not matched to a gene: 7. The germline V gene has CDR1 LGHDT and CDR2 YNNKEL (reference sequence).